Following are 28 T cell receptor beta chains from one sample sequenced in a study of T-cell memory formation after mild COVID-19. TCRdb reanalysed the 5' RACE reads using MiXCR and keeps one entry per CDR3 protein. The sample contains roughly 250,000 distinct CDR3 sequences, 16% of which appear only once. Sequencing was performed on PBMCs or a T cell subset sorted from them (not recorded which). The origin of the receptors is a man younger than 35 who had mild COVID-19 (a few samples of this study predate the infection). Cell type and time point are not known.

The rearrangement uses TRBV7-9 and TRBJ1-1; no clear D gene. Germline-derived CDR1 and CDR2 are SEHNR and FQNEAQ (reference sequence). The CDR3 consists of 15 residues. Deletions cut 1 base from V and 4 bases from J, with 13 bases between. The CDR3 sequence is CASSLELRAATEAFF. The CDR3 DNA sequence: TGTGCCAGCAGCTTAGAGCTTCGGGCGGCCACTGAAGCTTTCTTT.

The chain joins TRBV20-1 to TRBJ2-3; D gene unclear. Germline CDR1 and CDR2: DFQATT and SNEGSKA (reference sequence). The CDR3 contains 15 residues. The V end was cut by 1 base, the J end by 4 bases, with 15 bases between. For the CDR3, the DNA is TGCAGTGCTAGAGTCGCCCCCGGGTACTCAGATACGCAGTATTTT. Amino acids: CSARVAPGYSDTQYF.

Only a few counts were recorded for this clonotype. CDR3 in DNA: TGTGCCAGCACCTCTTGGGGGGGGAACACTGAAGCTTTCTTT. Amino acid sequence: CASTSWGGNTEAFF. This rearrangement joins TRBV7-2 to TRBJ1-1; maybe TRBD1 (5 bases). CDR3 size: 14 residues. V lost 7 bases to trimming and J lost 1 base, with 13 bases between them. CDR1 SGHTA and CDR2 FQGNSA come from the germline V gene. Supplemented by reference TRBV7-2 and TRBJ1-1, the full variable domain reads GAGVSQSPSNKVTEKGKDVELRCDPISGHTALYWYRQSLGQGLEFLIYFQGNSAPDKSGLPSDRFSAERTGGSVSTLTIQRTQQEDSAVYLCASTSWGGNTEAFFGQGTRLTVV.

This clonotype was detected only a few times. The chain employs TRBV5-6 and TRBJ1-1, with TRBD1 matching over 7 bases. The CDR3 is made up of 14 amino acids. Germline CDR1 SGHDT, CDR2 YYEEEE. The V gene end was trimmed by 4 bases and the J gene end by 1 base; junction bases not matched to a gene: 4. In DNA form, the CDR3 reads TGTGCCAGCAGCCCGGGACAGAAGAACACTGAAGCTTTCTTT. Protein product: CASSPGQKNTEAFF.

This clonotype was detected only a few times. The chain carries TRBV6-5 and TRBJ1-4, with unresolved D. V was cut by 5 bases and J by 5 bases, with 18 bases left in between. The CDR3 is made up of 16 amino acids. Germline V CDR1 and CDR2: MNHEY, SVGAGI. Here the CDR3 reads CASSRTRSRENEKLFF. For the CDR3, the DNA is TGTGCCAGCAGTAGGACCCGATCGAGAGAAAATGAAAAACTGTTTTTT.

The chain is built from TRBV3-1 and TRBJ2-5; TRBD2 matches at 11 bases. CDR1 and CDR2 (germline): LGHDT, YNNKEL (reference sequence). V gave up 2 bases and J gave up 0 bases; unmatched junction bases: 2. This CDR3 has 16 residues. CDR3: CASSQRLAGYQETQYF. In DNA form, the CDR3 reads TGTGCCAGCAGCCAACGACTAGCGGGGTACCAAGAGACCCAGTACTTC.

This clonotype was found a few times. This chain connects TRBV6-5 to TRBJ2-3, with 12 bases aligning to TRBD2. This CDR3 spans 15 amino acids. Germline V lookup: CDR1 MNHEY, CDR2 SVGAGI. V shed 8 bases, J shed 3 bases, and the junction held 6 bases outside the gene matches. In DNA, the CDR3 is TGTGCCAGCGGACGGACTAGCGGGGCGACAGATACGCAGTATTTT. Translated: CASGRTSGATDTQYF.

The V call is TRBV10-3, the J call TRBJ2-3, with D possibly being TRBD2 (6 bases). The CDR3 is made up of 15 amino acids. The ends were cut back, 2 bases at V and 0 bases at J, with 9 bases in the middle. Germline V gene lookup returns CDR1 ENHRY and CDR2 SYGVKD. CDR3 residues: CAISEMGGSTDTQYF. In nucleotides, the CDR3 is TGTGCCATCAGTGAGATGGGGGGAAGCACAGATACGCAGTATTTT.

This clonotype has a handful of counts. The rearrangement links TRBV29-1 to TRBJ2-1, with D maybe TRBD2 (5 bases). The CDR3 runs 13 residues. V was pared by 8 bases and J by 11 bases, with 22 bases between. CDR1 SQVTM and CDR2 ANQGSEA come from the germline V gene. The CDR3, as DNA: TGCAGCACCCGGGCTCCAGGAGGCAGACAGCAGTTCTTC. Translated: CSTRAPGGRQQFF.

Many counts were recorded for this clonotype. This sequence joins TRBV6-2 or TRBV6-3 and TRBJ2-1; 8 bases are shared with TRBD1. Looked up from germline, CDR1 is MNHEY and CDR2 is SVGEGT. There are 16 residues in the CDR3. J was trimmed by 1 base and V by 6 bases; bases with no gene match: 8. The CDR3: CASRTYRGESYNEQFF. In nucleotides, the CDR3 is TGTGCCAGCAGAACCTACAGGGGGGAATCCTACAATGAGCAGTTCTTC.

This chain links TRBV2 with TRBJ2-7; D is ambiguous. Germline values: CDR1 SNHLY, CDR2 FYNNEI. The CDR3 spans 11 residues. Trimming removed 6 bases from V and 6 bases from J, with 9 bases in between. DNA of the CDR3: TGTGCCAGCAGACGGCAACCCGAGCAGTACTTC. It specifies CASRRQPEQYF.

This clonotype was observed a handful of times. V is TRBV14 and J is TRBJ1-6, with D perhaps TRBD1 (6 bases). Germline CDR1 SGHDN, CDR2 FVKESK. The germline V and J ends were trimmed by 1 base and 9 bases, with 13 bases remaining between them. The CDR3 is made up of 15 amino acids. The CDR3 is CASSQVLGAASPLHF. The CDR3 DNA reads TGTGCCAGCAGCCAAGTACTGGGGGCGGCTTCACCCCTCCACTTT.

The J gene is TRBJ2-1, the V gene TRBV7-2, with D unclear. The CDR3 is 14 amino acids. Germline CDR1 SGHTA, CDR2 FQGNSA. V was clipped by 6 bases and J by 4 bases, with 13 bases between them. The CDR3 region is CASRDPGAYNEQFF. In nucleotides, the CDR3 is TGTGCCAGCAGGGACCCGGGCGCGTACAATGAGCAGTTCTTC.

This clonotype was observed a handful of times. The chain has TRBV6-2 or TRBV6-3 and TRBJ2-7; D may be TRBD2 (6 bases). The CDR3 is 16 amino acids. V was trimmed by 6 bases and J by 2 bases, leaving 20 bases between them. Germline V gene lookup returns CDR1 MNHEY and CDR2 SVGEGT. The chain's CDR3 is CASSPGTSTGAYEQYF. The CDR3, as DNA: TGTGCCAGCAGCCCCGGGACTTCAACGGGGGCCTACGAGCAGTACTTC.

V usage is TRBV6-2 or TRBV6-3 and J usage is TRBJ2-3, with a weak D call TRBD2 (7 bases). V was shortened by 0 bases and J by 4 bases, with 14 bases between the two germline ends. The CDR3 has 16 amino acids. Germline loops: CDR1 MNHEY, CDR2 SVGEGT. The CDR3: CASSYSGGGASDTQYF. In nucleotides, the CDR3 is TGTGCCAGCAGTTACTCGGGCGGGGGCGCCTCAGATACGCAGTATTTT.

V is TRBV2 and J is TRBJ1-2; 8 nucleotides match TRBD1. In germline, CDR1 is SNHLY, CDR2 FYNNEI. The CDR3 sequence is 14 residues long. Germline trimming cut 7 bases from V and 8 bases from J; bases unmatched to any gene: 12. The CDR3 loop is CASNPRPGGDGYTF. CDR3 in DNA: TGTGCCAGCAACCCACGGCCAGGGGGCGACGGCTACACCTTC. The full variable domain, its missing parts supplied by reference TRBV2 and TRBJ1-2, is EPEVTQTPSHQVTQMGQEVILRCVPISNHLYFYWYRQILGQKVEFLVSFYNNEISEKSEIFDDQFSVERPDGSNFTLKIRSTKLEDSAMYFCASNPRPGGDGYTFGSGTRLTVV.

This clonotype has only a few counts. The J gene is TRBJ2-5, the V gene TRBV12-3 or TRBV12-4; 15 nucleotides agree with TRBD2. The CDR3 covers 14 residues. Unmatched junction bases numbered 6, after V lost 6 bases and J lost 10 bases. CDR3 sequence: CASSGTSGGSHQYF. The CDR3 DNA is TGTGCCAGCAGCGGGACTAGCGGGGGGAGTCACCAGTACTTC.

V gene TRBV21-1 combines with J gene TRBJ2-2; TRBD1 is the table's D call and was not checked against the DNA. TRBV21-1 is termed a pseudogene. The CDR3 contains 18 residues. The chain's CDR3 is CASSKDGDSPTNTGELFF. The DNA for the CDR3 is TGTGCCAGCAGCAAAGATGGGGACAGTCCTACGAACACCGGGGAGCTGTTTTTT.

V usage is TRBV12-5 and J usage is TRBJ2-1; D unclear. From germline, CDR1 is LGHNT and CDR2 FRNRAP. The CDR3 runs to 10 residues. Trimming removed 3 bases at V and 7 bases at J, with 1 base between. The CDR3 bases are TGTGCTAGTGGTTTTAATGAGCAGTTCTTC. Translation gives CASGFNEQFF. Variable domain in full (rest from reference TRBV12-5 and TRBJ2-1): DARVTQTPRHKVTEMGQEVTMRCQPILGHNTVFWYRQTMMQGLELLAYFRNRAPLDDSGMPKDRFSAEMPDATLATLKIQPSEPRDSAVYFCASGFNEQFFGPGTRLTVL.

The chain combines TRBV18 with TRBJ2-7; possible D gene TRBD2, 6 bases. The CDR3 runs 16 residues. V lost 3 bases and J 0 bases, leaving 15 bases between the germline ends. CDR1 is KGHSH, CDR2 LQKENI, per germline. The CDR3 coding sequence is TGTGCCAGCTCACCGTACTCCGGAGGGAGCTCCTACGAGCAGTACTTC. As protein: CASSPYSGGSSYEQYF.

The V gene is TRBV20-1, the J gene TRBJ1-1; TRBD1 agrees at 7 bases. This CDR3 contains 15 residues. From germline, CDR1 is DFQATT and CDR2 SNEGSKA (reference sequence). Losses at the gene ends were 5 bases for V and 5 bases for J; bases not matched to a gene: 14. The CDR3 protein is CSAQRPGTATTEAFF. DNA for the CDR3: TGCAGTGCTCAGAGGCCGGGGACAGCAACAACTGAAGCTTTCTTT.

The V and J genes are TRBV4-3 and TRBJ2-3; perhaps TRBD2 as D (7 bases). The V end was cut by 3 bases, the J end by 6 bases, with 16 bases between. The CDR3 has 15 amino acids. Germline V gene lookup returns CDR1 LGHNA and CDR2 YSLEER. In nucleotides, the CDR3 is TGCGCCAGCAGCCAGCGGGGGCAGGTTATGGATACGCAGTATTTT. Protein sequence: CASSQRGQVMDTQYF.

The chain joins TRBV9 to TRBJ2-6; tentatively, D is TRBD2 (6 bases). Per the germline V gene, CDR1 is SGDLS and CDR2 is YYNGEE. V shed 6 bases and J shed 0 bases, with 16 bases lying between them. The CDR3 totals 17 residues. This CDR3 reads CASTSGVPASGANVLTF. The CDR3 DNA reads TGTGCCAGCACATCGGGGGTACCCGCCTCTGGGGCCAACGTCCTGACTTTC.

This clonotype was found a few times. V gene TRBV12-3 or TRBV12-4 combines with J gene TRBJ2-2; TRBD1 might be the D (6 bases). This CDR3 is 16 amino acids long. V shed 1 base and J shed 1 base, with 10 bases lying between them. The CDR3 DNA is TGTGCCAGCAGTTTAGGGCAGGGGTGGAACACCGGGGAGCTGTTTTTT. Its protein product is CASSLGQGWNTGELFF.

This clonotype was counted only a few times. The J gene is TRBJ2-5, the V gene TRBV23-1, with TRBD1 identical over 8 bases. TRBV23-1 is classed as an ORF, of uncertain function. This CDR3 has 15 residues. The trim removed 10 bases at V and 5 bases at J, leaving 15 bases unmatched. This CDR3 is CATQRRTGTLETQYF. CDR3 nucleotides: TGCGCCACCCAGAGAAGGACAGGGACCTTGGAGACCCAGTACTTC.

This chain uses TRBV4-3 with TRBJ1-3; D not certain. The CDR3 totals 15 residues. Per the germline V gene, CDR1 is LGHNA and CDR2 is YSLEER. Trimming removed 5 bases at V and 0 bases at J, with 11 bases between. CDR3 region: CASSEGLFSGNTIYF. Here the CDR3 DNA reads TGCGCCAGCAGCGAAGGACTTTTCTCTGGAAACACCATATATTTT.

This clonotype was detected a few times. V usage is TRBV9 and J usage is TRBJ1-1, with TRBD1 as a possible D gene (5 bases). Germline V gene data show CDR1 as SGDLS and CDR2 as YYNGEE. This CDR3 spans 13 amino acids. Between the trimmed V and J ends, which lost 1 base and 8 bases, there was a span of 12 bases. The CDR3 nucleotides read TGTGCCAGCAGCGTACGGGACGGAGAAGAAGCTTTCTTT. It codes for CASSVRDGEEAFF.

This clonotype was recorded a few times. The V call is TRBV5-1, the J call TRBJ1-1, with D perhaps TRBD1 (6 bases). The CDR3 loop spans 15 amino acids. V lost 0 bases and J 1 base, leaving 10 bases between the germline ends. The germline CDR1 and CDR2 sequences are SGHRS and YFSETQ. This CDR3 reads CASSLATGWNTEAFF. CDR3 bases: TGCGCCAGCAGCTTGGCGACAGGTTGGAACACTGAAGCTTTCTTT.